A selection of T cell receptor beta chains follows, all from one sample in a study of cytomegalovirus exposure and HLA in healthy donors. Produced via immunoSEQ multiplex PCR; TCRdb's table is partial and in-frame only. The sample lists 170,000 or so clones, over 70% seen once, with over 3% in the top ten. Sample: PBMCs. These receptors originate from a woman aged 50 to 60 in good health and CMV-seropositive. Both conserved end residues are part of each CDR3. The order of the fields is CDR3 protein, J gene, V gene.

CDR3 protein: CASSEALGAGGGGYTF; J gene: TRBJ1-2; V gene: TRBV25-1
CDR3 protein: CASSPPAPDFHEQYF; J gene: TRBJ2-7; V gene: TRBV9
CDR3 protein: CASSLRGNGETQYF; J gene: TRBJ2-5; V gene: TRBV9
CDR3 protein: CASSLGQGDLNTEAFF; J gene: TRBJ1-1; V gene: TRBV11-3
CDR3 protein: CAWGTITEAFF; J gene: TRBJ1-1; V gene: TRBV30
CDR3 protein: CASSLSGVTEAFF; J gene: TRBJ1-1; V gene: TRBV5-4
CDR3 protein: CASSFTGIADEQFF; J gene: TRBJ2-1; V gene: TRBV7-2
CDR3 protein: CASTGDGGNSYEQYF; J gene: TRBJ2-7; V gene: TRBV2
CDR3 protein: CASSLQRGTYNEQFF; J gene: TRBJ2-1; V gene: TRBV27
CDR3 protein: CASSVSGMPNYGYTF; J gene: TRBJ1-2; V gene: TRBV9
CDR3 protein: CASSQVSLAGGVGNEQYF; J gene: TRBJ2-7; V gene: TRBV4-1
CDR3 protein: CASGTVEPQHF; J gene: TRBJ1-5; V gene: TRBV9
CDR3 protein: CASRSSGTGNEQFF; J gene: TRBJ2-1; V gene: TRBV10-2
CDR3 protein: CASSSRVNTEAFF; J gene: TRBJ1-1; V gene: TRBV7-2
CDR3 protein: CASSSSGTGLAKNSQYF; J gene: TRBJ2-4; V gene: TRBV28
CDR3 protein: CASSQDLGRGLGAFF; J gene: TRBJ1-1; V gene: TRBV4-2
CDR3 protein: CASSFRNRDSYGYTF; J gene: TRBJ1-2; V gene: TRBV7-2
CDR3 protein: CASSLESGEKLFF; J gene: TRBJ1-4; V gene: TRBV7-2
CDR3 protein: CASSESVRGNTEAFF; J gene: TRBJ1-1; V gene: TRBV6-1
CDR3 protein: CATSRPGKAEAFF; J gene: TRBJ1-1; V gene: TRBV6-5
CDR3 protein: CSASYRGLNF; J gene: TRBJ2-7; V gene: TRBV20-1
CDR3 protein: CASSSRTPGTIDYEQYF; J gene: TRBJ2-7; V gene: TRBV7-9
CDR3 protein: CASSARDRGQGGYTF; J gene: TRBJ1-2; V gene: TRBV7-2
CDR3 protein: CASSLVADSGNTIYF; J gene: TRBJ1-3; V gene: TRBV5-1
CDR3 protein: CASSRTRTEPTQPQHF; J gene: TRBJ1-5; V gene: TRBV19
CDR3 protein: CASSIVSGGFEKLFF; J gene: TRBJ1-4; V gene: TRBV19
CDR3 protein: CASSTGTSGGDEQFF; J gene: TRBJ2-1; V gene: TRBV7-9
CDR3 protein: CASSQVQGLASSREQFF; J gene: TRBJ2-1; V gene: TRBV4-3
CDR3 protein: CASSLSPGAYEQYF; J gene: TRBJ2-7; V gene: TRBV7-2
CDR3 protein: CASSLAGGYGYTF; J gene: TRBJ1-2; V gene: TRBV11-2
CDR3 protein: CAWMPGGTGNTIYF; J gene: TRBJ1-3; V gene: TRBV30
CDR3 protein: CASSITGRPPQETQYF; J gene: TRBJ2-5; V gene: TRBV19
CDR3 protein: CSAVRGTGSGEQFF; J gene: TRBJ2-1; V gene: TRBV29-1
CDR3 protein: CASSQDLRASLSTDTQYF; J gene: TRBJ2-3; V gene: TRBV14
CDR3 protein: CASSATSASDEQFF; J gene: TRBJ2-1; V gene: TRBV19
CDR3 protein: CASSGMMNTEAFF; J gene: TRBJ1-1; V gene: TRBV28
CDR3 protein: CASSSRGQGGGEQYF; J gene: TRBJ2-7; V gene: TRBV7-2
CDR3 protein: CASSDQREGQFF; J gene: TRBJ2-1; V gene: TRBV5-1
CDR3 protein: CASSLTVAGSYNEQFF; J gene: TRBJ2-1; V gene: TRBV5-1
CDR3 protein: CASSLRTGLLHEQYF; J gene: TRBJ2-7; V gene: TRBV11-3
CDR3 protein: CASSSGYIPGGDLEKLFF; J gene: TRBJ1-4; V gene: TRBV27
CDR3 protein: CASSLDRGQGVKLFF; J gene: TRBJ1-4; V gene: TRBV4-3
CDR3 protein: CASKAGFTGELFF; J gene: TRBJ2-2; V gene: TRBV2
CDR3 protein: CASSSERLAVTTYEQYF; J gene: .; V gene: TRBV11-3
CDR3 protein: CASSSDSYNEQFF; J gene: TRBJ2-1; V gene: TRBV11-1
CDR3 protein: CASSPDRRPEGFF; J gene: TRBJ1-1; V gene: TRBV18
CDR3 protein: CAYKGNANTEAFF; J gene: TRBJ1-1; V gene: TRBV30
CDR3 protein: CASSSAPLRERDTQYF; J gene: TRBJ2-3; V gene: TRBV5-6
CDR3 protein: CASSSQQGPFYEQYF; J gene: TRBJ2-7; V gene: TRBV5-1
CDR3 protein: CAGLDSVYEQYF; J gene: TRBJ2-7; V gene: TRBV21-1
CDR3 protein: CASSAGAGEAFF; J gene: TRBJ1-1; V gene: TRBV28
CDR3 protein: CAISESGSGSGRETQYF; J gene: TRBJ2-5; V gene: TRBV10-3
CDR3 protein: CASSQTGPTGANGLTF; J gene: TRBJ2-6; V gene: TRBV4-3